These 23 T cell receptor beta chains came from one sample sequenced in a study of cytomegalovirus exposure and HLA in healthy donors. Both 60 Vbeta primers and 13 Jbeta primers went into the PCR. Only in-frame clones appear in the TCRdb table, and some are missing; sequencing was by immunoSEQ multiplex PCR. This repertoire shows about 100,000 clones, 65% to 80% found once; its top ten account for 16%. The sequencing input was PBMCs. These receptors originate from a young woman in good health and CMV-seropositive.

The CDR3 loop reads CASSLWKQGNGNTIYF. The CDR3 DNA is TGTGCCAGCAGCTTGTGGAAACAGGGAAATGGAAACACCATATATTTT. The genes are TRBV5-5 and TRBJ1-3; TRBD1 is a possible D gene (6 bases). CDR3 length equals 16 residues. The germline V gene has CDR1 SGHKS and CDR2 YYEKEE (reference sequence). Trimming left V 1 base short and J 3 bases short, with 14 bases between.

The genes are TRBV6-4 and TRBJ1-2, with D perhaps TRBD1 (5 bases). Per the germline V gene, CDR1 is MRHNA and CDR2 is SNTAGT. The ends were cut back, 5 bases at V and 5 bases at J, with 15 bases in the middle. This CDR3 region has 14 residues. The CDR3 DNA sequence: TGTGCCAGCAGTTACGCGCAGGGCGGTTATGGCTACACCTTC. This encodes CASSYAQGGYGYTF.

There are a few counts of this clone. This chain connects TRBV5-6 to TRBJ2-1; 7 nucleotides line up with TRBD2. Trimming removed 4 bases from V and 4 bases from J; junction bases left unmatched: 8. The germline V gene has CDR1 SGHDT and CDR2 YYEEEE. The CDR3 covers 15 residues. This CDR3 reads CASSPGLVRYNEQFF. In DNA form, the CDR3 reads TGTGCCAGCAGCCCTGGACTAGTGAGGTACAATGAGCAGTTCTTC.

DNA of the CDR3: TGTGCCAGCAGCTTATACGGGGTTGGCTATGGCTACACCTTC. This sequence encodes CASSLYGVGYGYTF. J is TRBJ1-2 and V is TRBV7-2; D gene unclear. The V gene lost 2 bases and the J gene lost 4 bases, with 11 bases spanning the gap. The germline V gene encodes CDR1 SGHTA and CDR2 FQGNSA. This CDR3 region has 14 residues.

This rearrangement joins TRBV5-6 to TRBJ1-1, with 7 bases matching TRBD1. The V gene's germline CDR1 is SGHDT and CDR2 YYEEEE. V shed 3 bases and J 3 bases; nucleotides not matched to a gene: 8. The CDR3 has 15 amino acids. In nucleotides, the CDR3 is TGTGCCAGCAGCTGGGGACAGTACTCTTACACTGAAGCTTTCTTT. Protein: CASSWGQYSYTEAFF.

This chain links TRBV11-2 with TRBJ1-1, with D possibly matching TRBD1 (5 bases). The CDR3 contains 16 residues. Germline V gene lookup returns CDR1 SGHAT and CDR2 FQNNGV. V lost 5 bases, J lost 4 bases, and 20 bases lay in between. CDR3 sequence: CASSQIPRDYFTEAFF. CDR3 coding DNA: TGTGCCAGCAGCCAAATCCCCAGGGACTACTTCACTGAAGCTTTCTTT.

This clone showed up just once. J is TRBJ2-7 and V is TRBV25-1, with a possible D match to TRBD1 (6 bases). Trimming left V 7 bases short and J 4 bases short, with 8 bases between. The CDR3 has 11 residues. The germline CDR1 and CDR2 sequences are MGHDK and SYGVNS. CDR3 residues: CASTGVYEQYF. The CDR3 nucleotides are TGTGCCAGCACAGGGGTTTACGAGCAGTACTTC.

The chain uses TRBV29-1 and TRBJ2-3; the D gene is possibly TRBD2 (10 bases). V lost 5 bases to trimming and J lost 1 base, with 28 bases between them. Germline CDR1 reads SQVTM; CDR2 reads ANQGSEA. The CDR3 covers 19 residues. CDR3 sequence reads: CSVRLGTGLAGARTDTQYF. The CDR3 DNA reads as TGCAGCGTTCGGCTCGGGACAGGGCTAGCGGGAGCGCGCACAGATACGCAGTATTTT.

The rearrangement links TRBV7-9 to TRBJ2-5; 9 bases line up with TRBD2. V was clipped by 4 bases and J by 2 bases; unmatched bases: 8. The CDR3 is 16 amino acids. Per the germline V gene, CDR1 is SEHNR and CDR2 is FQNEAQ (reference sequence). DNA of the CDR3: TGTGCCAGCAGCTCATCCCTGCGGGGGGGACAAGAGACCCAGTACTTC. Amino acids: CASSSSLRGGQETQYF.

The CDR3 bases are TGTGCCAGCAGAAAGGAGGCACCTGAGAAAGCAAATCAGCCCCAGCATTTT. It codes for CASRKEAPEKANQPQHF. This rearrangement joins TRBV21-1 to TRBJ1-5. TRBV21-1 constitutes a pseudogene. This CDR3 has 17 residues.

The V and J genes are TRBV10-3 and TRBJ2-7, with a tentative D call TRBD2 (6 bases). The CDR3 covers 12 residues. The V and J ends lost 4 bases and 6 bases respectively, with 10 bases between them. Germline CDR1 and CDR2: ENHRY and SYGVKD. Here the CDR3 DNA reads TGTGCCATCAGTGGCACCGGGGGCGAGCAGTACTTC. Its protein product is CAISGTGGEQYF.

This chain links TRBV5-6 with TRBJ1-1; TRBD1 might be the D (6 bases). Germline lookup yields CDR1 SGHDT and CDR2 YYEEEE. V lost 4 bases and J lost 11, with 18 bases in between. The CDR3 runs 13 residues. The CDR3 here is CASSLRQAPQAFF. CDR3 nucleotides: TGTGCCAGCAGCCTCAGACAGGCCCCACAGGCTTTCTTT.

CDR3 sequence: CASRGQGIEQYF. The CDR3 DNA sequence: TGTGCCAGCAGAGGACAGGGCATCGAGCAGTACTTC. This chain links TRBV6-1 with TRBJ2-7; TRBD1 aligns across 8 bases. The CDR3 consists of 12 residues. Looked up from germline, CDR1 is MNHNS and CDR2 is SASEGT. Trimming took 6 bases from V and 6 from J; bases not matched to a gene: 4.

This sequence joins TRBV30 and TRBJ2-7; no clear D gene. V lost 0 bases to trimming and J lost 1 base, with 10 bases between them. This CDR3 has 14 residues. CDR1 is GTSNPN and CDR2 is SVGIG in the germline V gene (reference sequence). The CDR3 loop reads CAWSVGSLSYEQYF. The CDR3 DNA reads TGTGCCTGGAGTGTGGGTAGCCTGTCCTACGAGCAGTACTTC.

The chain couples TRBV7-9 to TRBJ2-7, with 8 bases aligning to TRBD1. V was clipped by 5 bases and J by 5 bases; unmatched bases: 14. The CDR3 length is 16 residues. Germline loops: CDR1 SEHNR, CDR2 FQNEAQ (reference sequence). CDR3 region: CASSPHQGASIHEQYF. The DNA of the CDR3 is TGTGCCAGCAGCCCTCACCAGGGGGCTAGTATCCACGAGCAGTACTTC.

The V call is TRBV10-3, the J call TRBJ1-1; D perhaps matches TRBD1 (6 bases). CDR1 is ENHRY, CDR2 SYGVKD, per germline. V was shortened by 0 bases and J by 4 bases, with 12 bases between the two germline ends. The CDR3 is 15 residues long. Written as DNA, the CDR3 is TGTGCCATCAGTGAGTCGGCAGGGGTCGGCACTGAAGCTTTCTTT. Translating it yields CAISESAGVGTEAFF.

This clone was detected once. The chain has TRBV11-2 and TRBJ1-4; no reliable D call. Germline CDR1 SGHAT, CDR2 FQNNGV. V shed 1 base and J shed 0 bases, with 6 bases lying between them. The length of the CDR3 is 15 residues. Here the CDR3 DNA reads TGTGCCAGCAGCTTAGGCGGGGCAACTAATGAAAAACTGTTTTTT. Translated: CASSLGGATNEKLFF.

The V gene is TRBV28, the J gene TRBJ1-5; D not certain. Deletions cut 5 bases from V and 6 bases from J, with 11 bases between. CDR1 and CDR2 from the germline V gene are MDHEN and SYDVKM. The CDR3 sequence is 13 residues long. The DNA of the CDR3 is TGTGCCAGCAGTCGGGTCCCGAGTCAGCCCCAGCATTTT. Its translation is CASSRVPSQPQHF.

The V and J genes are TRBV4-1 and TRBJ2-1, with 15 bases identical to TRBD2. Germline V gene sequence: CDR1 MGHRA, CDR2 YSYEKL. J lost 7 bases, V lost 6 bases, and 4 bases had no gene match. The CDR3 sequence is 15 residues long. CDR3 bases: TGCGCCAGCAGGGGGGGGACTAGCGGGAGGAATGAGCAGTTCTTC. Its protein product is CASRGGTSGRNEQFF.

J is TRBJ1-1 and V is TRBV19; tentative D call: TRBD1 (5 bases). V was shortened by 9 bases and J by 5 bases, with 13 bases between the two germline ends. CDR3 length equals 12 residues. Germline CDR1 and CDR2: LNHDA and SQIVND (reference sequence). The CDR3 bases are TGTGCCAGCAGCGGGACGCGTACTGAAGCTTTCTTT. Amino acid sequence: CASSGTRTEAFF.

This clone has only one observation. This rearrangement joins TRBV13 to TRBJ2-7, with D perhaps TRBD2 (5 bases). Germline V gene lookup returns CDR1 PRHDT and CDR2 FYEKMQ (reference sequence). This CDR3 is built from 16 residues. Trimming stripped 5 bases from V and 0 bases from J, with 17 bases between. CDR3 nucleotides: TGTGCCAGCAGCCCTGATTTAAGCGGAGGCTCCTACGAGCAGTACTTC. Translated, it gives CASSPDLSGGSYEQYF.

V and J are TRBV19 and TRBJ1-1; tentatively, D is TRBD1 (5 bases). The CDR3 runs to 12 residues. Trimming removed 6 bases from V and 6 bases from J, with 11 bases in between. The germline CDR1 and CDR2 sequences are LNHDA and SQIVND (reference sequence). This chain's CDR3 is CASSTQGAEAFF. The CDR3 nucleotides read TGTGCCAGTAGCACTCAGGGCGCTGAAGCTTTCTTT.

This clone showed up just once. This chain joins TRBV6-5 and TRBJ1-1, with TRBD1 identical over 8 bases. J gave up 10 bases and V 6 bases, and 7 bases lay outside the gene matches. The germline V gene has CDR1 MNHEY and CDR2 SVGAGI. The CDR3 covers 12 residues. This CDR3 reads CASSPTGTGAFF. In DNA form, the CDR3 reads TGTGCCAGCAGCCCGACCGGGACAGGAGCTTTCTTT.